The clone carrying this TCR beta chain appeared many times. These data belong to a study of blood T cells in healthy people across ages. Trimming stripped 4 bases from V and 0 bases from J, with 10 bases between. There are 13 residues in the CDR3. Germline V gene lookup returns CDR1 SQVTM and CDR2 ANQGSEA. The authors ran a second PCR of about 7 to 11 cycles using a sample-barcoded 5' primer and a J-beta primer mix. In TCRdb, the 5' RACE reads were re-called with MiXCR into one record per CDR3 protein. The sample consists of 750,000 to 950,000 distinct CDR3 sequences, almost 30% of them appearing once. These same records also appear under a second study, on T cells of mothers and their children. From that second work: Samples came from a few healthy Caucasian mothers and their six children. In the second PCR, M1S primer introduced barcodes and 2-4 random bases.

The sequence came from a woman in her forties in good health. Material: blood. The J gene is TRBJ2-7, the V gene TRBV29-1; D is possibly TRBD2 (5 bases). As DNA, the CDR3 is TGCAGCGTTGGAGGGCGCTACTCCTACGAGCAGTACTTC. Its protein product is CSVGGRYSYEQYF.